These T cell receptor beta chains were read from a single sample in a study of post-analysis software for immune sequencing data. TCRdb used MiXCR to reprocess the PCR reads, holding one entry per CDR3 protein. The sample contains 800,000 to 950,000 distinct CDR3 sequences, 53% of which appear only once. Sample: blood. The receptors were sampled from a girl aged 5 to 17 with multiple sclerosis. Both conserved end residues are part of each CDR3. Fields, in order: J gene, V gene, clone size, D gene, CDR3 DNA, CDR3 protein. D genes are given only for firm matches. The size of a clone is reported for some rows only, either as once, few or many, or as a class for expanded clones.

>TRBJ1-6|TRBV15|-|-
TGTGCCACCAGCAGAGGAGTCCTAGGTTCACCCCTCCACTTT
CATSRGVLGSPLHF
>TRBJ2-7|TRBV4-1|-|-
TGCGCCAGCAGCCAAGAGGTGGTAGCGCCCTATCCGGAGCAGTACTTC
CASSQEVVAPYPEQYF
>TRBJ1-2|TRBV4-2|few|-
TGTGCCAGCAGCCAAGATCCTAGAACTAACTATGGCTACACCTTC
CASSQDPRTNYGYTF
>TRBJ2-3|TRBV7-6|-|-
TGTGCCAGCAGCTTAGGGGGAGACGTCACAGATACGCAGTATTTT
CASSLGGDVTDTQYF
>TRBJ2-5|TRBV12-5|-|-
TGTGCTAGTGGGCCCGGGGTCACACAATCAGAGACCCAGTACTTC
CASGPGVTQSETQYF
>TRBJ2-4|TRBV15|-|-
TGTGCCACCAGCAGAGATCCGCCGCCTCCTGAAAACATTCAGTACTTC
CATSRDPPPPENIQYF
>TRBJ1-1|TRBV20-1|-|-
TGCAGTGCTAATTTAGGGAGGAACACTGAAGCTTTCTTT
CSANLGRNTEAFF
>TRBJ1-2|TRBV30|-|-
TGTGCCTGGACCGGGACACCCCGCTCTGGCTACACCTTC
CAWTGTPRSGYTF
>TRBJ2-4|TRBV28|-|-
TGTGCCAGCAGGACCTGGAGGGTCCAAGCCAAAAACATTCAGTACTTC
CASRTWRVQAKNIQYF
>TRBJ2-2|TRBV27|-|TRBD1
TGTGCCAGCAGTTTCCCGGGACAGAGCAACACCGGGGAGCTGTTTTTT
CASSFPGQSNTGELFF
>TRBJ1-6|TRBV7-8|-|-
TGTGCCAGCAGCTTACCTTTCGGAACAGCCAATAATTCACCCCTCCACTTT
CASSLPFGTANNSPLHF
>TRBJ2-7|TRBV7-6|-|TRBD1
TGTGCCAGCAGCTTAATGCCCCGAGGACAGGATGTCTACGAGCAGTACTTC
CASSLMPRGQDVYEQYF
>TRBJ2-7|TRBV6-5|-|TRBD2
TGTGCCAGCAGTTACAGACTAGCGGGAGGGCGATACAATGAGCAGTACTTC
CASSYRLAGGRYNEQYF
>TRBJ2-1|TRBV5-5|-|TRBD2
TGTGCCGTGAGCGGGGTCGAGGACAATGAGCAGTTCTTC
CAVSGVEDNEQFF
>TRBJ1-1|TRBV5-1|-|TRBD1
TGCGCCAGCAGCAGGGACAGGGCATACACTGAAGCTTTCTTT
CASSRDRAYTEAFF
>TRBJ2-4|TRBV12-5|-|-
TGTGCTAGTGTCGAAGCCTTGGGGTCTTCCAAAAACATTCAGTACTTC
CASVEALGSSKNIQYF
>TRBJ2-7|TRBV20-1|-|-
TGCAGTGCTTATACTCTCAATCTCGGACCAGCCTACGAGCAGTACTTC
CSAYTLNLGPAYEQYF
>TRBJ2-7|TRBV20-1|-|TRBD1
TGCAGTGCTACGGACAGGATTAAGGGATACGAGCAGTACTTC
CSATDRIKGYEQYF
>TRBJ2-3|TRBV29-1|-|-
TGCAGCGTTGAAGATAGAATGGTCACCCAGTCAGATACGCAGTATTTT
CSVEDRMVTQSDTQYF
>TRBJ2-7|TRBV6-6|-|-
TGTGCCAGCAGTTACTCAAAGCGTACCTACGAGCAGTACTTC
CASSYSKRTYEQYF
>TRBJ2-3|TRBV29-1|-|-
TGCAGCGTTGTGTCAGGGGCTGATACGCAGTATTTT
CSVVSGADTQYF
>TRBJ1-1|TRBV7-9|-|TRBD1
TGTGCCAGCAGCTTAAGGGCGACAGGGCCTGAAGCTTTCTTT
CASSLRATGPEAFF
>TRBJ2-3|TRBV15|-|-
TGTGCCACCAGCAGAAACCCCCTACTAGGTCTTGCGCAGTATTTT
CATSRNPLLGLAQYF
>TRBJ2-7|TRBV20-1|-|-
TGCAGTGCTAGTAAACCAACACCGTTCTCCTACGAGCAGTACTTC
CSASKPTPFSYEQYF
>TRBJ2-7|TRBV6-5|few|TRBD1
TGTGCCAGCAGTTCTGTAGGACAGGGGGCCTACGAGCAGTACTTC
CASSSVGQGAYEQYF
>TRBJ2-7|TRBV14|-|TRBD2
TGTGCCAGCAGCCTTCGACTAGCAGGAGGGGACGAGCAGTACTTC
CASSLRLAGGDEQYF
>TRBJ1-5|TRBV5-6|-|-
TGTGCCAGCAGCTCATGGGGGGTCTCGGAGGGACAGCCCCAGCATTTT
CASSSWGVSEGQPQHF
>TRBJ2-1|TRBV5-6|-|TRBD2
TGTGCCAGCAGCTTTATCCAGCGGGAGGGCGATGAGCAGTTCTTC
CASSFIQREGDEQFF
>TRBJ1-5|TRBV3-1|-|-
TGTGCCAGCAGCCCGACTGGACGGTATAGCAATCAGCCCCAGCATTTT
CASSPTGRYSNQPQHF
>TRBJ2-1|TRBV2|once|TRBD2
TGTGCCAGCAGCTTGAGCGGGAGGGCCCCCCGTGAGCAGTTCTTC
CASSLSGRAPREQFF
>TRBJ2-5|TRBV29-1|few|-
TGCAGCGTTGTTCGCCAGGGGGAGACCCAGTACTTC
CSVVRQGETQYF
>TRBJ2-5|TRBV2|-|-
TGTGCCAGCAGTGAAGGCAGGGCCTTGGGCCCCCAAGAGACCCAGTACTTC
CASSEGRALGPQETQYF
>TRBJ2-3|TRBV7-2|-|TRBD2
TGTGCCAGCAGCTGGGCGACTAGCGGGGGGGTCTTTACAGATACGCAGTATTTT
CASSWATSGGVFTDTQYF
>TRBJ1-2|TRBV7-3|-|TRBD1
TGTGCCAGCGCGACAGGGAACAACTATGGCTACACCTTC
CASATGNNYGYTF
>TRBJ2-1|TRBV7-6|few|TRBD2
TGTGCCAGCAGCCCAGACGGGAGGGCCTCCAATGAGCAGTTCTTC
CASSPDGRASNEQFF
>TRBJ2-1|TRBV12-3/TRBV12-4|-|TRBD1
TGTGCCAGCAGCCCCCGGGACAGGGCTCATGAGCAGTTCTTC
CASSPRDRAHEQFF
>TRBJ1-6|TRBV7-2|-|-
TGTGCCAGCAGCCCACCCAGGGGTTCACCCCTCCACTTT
CASSPPRGSPLHF
>TRBJ2-7|TRBV19|-|-
TGTGCCAGTAGTTCCGGGACGATCTCCTACGAGCAGTACTTC
CASSSGTISYEQYF
>TRBJ1-1|TRBV6-5|-|-
TGTGCCAGCAGTTACTCGTATGCAGGGTGGACTGAAGCTTTCTTT
CASSYSYAGWTEAFF
>TRBJ2-2|TRBV6-5|-|-
TGTGCCAGCAGTGCCCAAACCCGGGGCGGGGAGCTGTTTTTT
CASSAQTRGGELFF
>TRBJ2-5|TRBV13|-|-
TGTGCCAGCAGCGGGCAAGGACGGTTAGAGACCCAGTACTTC
CASSGQGRLETQYF
>TRBJ1-5|TRBV7-2|-|TRBD1
TGTGCCAGCAGCACCTTAGGGACAGGGGTTCAGCCCCAGCATTTT
CASSTLGTGVQPQHF
>TRBJ2-3|TRBV11-2|-|-
TGTGCCAGCAGCCGAGTCGAGAGCCGCACAGATACGCAGTATTTT
CASSRVESRTDTQYF
>TRBJ2-4|TRBV28|few|-
TGTGCCAGCAGTTTAGGACGGGGAAACATTCAGTACTTC
CASSLGRGNIQYF
>TRBJ2-5|TRBV20-1|-|-
TGCAGTGCTAGATCACCCTGGAACGGGGGAGAGACCCAGTACTTC
CSARSPWNGGETQYF
>TRBJ1-1|TRBV7-8|-|-
TGTGCCAGCAGCTTCAGCCAGGGCACTGAAGCTTTCTTT
CASSFSQGTEAFF
>TRBJ1-6|TRBV5-1|few|-
TGCGCCAGCAGCACGGACAGTTATAATTCACCCCTCCACTTT
CASSTDSYNSPLHF
>TRBJ2-1|TRBV11-2|-|TRBD2
TGTGCCAGCAGTCCCGGGACTAGCGGGCTGAGCTCCTACAATGAGCAGTTCTTC
CASSPGTSGLSSYNEQFF
>TRBJ1-2|TRBV12-3/TRBV12-4|-|-
TGTGCCAGCAGTTTAAAAGGTCCCGAGGTCTATGGCTACACCTTC
CASSLKGPEVYGYTF
>TRBJ2-7|TRBV20-1|-|TRBD2
TGCAGTGCTAGCTACGGGACTAGCGATGACGAGCAGTACTTC
CSASYGTSDDEQYF
>TRBJ2-5|TRBV6-5|-|TRBD2
TGTGCCAGCAGGATACTAGCGGGTGGGGAGACCCAGTACTTC
CASRILAGGETQYF
>TRBJ2-7|TRBV29-1|-|TRBD1
TGCAGCGGTGGACAGGGCAGCTCCTACGAGCAGTACTTC
CSGGQGSSYEQYF
>TRBJ1-2|TRBV7-9|-|-
TGTGCCAGTCACATCGACAGGTCCCTCTATGGCTACACCTTC
CASHIDRSLYGYTF
>TRBJ1-5|TRBV12-3/TRBV12-4|-|-
TGTGCCAGCAGTTTTGGGCAGAATAGCAATCAGCCCCAGCATTTT
CASSFGQNSNQPQHF
>TRBJ2-5|TRBV4-1|few|TRBD2
TGCGCCAGCAGCCAGGGTACTAGCGGGAGAAAGGAGGAGCAGTACTTC
CASSQGTSGRKEEQYF